These T cell receptor beta chains were read from a single sample in a study of T-cell memory formation after mild COVID-19. A single record per CDR3 protein comes from TCRdb applying MiXCR to the 5' RACE reads. The sample consists of more than 350,000 distinct CDR3 sequences, 15% to 20% of them appearing once. Material for sequencing was PBMCs or a T cell subset sorted from them (not recorded which). All receptors derive from a man aged 18-30 years who had mild COVID-19 (a few samples of this study predate the infection). Cell type and time point are not known. Both conserved end residues are part of each CDR3. A D gene is named only where the DNA matches it firmly. Clone size, where shown, is once, few, many, or a class for clones that have expanded.

D	V	J	size	DNA	CDR3
TRBD1	TRBV7-9	TRBJ1-1	few	TGTGCCAGCAGCGCCGGGACAGGGGTTTTCACTGAAGCTTTCTTT	CASSAGTGVFTEAFF
TRBD1	TRBV20-1	TRBJ2-3	few	TGCAGTACGACGCCGGGACAGGGGACAGATACGCAGTATTTT	CSTTPGQGTDTQYF
TRBD1	TRBV12-3/TRBV12-4	TRBJ1-5	many	TGTGCCAGCAGTTTCAGACAGGGGGACGGTCAGCCCCAGCATTTT	CASSFRQGDGQPQHF
-	TRBV5-1	TRBJ1-1	few	TGCGCCAGCAGCTTGGTGGTCGCAACCGGATCGGACACTGAAGCTTTCTTT	CASSLVVATGSDTEAFF
-	TRBV7-9	TRBJ2-1	few	TGTGCCAGCACCGTTGGGTATGAGCAGTTCTTC	CASTVGYEQFF
-	TRBV19	TRBJ1-2	-	TGTGCCAGTAAGACCCCTGGACAACTGGGCTACACCTTC	CASKTPGQLGYTF
TRBD2	TRBV20-1	TRBJ2-2	few	TGCAGTGCTAGAAGTCTAGCGGGAGTGAACACCGGGGAGCTGTTTTTT	CSARSLAGVNTGELFF
TRBD1	TRBV9	TRBJ1-6	-	TGTGCCAGCAGCGTAGCGGACAGGGGGCAAAGGTATAATTCACCCCTCCACTTT	CASSVADRGQRYNSPLHF
TRBD1	TRBV11-2	TRBJ2-3	-	TGTGCCAGCAGACTCAGGGGGCTGGGCACAGATACGCAGTATTTT	CASRLRGLGTDTQYF
-	TRBV19	TRBJ2-3	few	TGTGCCAGTAGCGGCCAGCCAGGGGATACGCAGTATTTT	CASSGQPGDTQYF
-	TRBV20-1	TRBJ2-1	few	TGCAGTGCCGAGACAACGAACGGAGAGCAGTTCTTC	CSAETTNGEQFF
-	TRBV5-1	TRBJ2-3	few	TGCGCCAGCAGCCCGGCCTTGCCGGGGGCGGGGATAGTCACAGATACGCAGTATTTT	CASSPALPGAGIVTDTQYF
TRBD2	TRBV7-2	TRBJ2-5	-	TGTGCCAGCAGCTTAGCCCTAGCGGGGGGCATCCAAGAGACCCAGTACTTC	CASSLALAGGIQETQYF
-	TRBV28	TRBJ2-2	-	TGTGCCAGCAGTTATCGGGCCGCGAACACCGGGGAGCTGTTTTTT	CASSYRAANTGELFF
-	TRBV27	TRBJ1-1	-	TGTGCCAGCAGTCCGATACATGGGAGAACTGAAGCTTTCTTT	CASSPIHGRTEAFF
-	TRBV28	TRBJ2-2	few	TGTGCCAGCATTTCGCGGACCGGGGAGCTGTTTTTT	CASISRTGELFF
-	TRBV7-9	TRBJ2-1	-	TGTGCCAGCGCAATTGCGGATGAGCAGTTCTTC	CASAIADEQFF
TRBD1	TRBV7-2	TRBJ1-2	-	TGTGCCAGCAGCTCGGCCGGGACAGGGATCCATGGCTACACCTTC	CASSSAGTGIHGYTF
-	TRBV11-3	TRBJ2-2	few	TGTGCCAGCAGCGCTGACATGAACACCGGGGAGCTGTTTTTT	CASSADMNTGELFF
-	TRBV6-5	TRBJ1-5	few	TGTGCCAGCAGTTACTCGGGTTTCGGTCAGCCCCAGCATTTT	CASSYSGFGQPQHF
-	TRBV6-5	TRBJ1-2	few	TGTGCCAGCAGTTACTCGAATCCCGGGGTTTCCTCCGTTCGTGGCTACACCTTC	CASSYSNPGVSSVRGYTF
TRBD1	TRBV12-3/TRBV12-4	TRBJ2-6	-	TGTGCCAGCAGGCGAACCCGCAACTCAGGGGGCCCAAGTTCTGGGGCCAACGTCCTGACTTTC	CASRRTRNSGGPSSGANVLTF
-	TRBV2	TRBJ2-5	-	TGTGCCAGCGGACCTCGGCTAGCGGAGACCCAGTACTTC	CASGPRLAETQYF
-	TRBV7-9	TRBJ1-2	few	TGTGCCGGGGTAGGCAGCAACTATGGCTACACCTTC	CAGVGSNYGYTF
-	TRBV4-1	TRBJ2-3	few	TGCGCCAGCAGCCAAGTGTTACAGGGTGGCACAGATACGCAGTATTTT	CASSQVLQGGTDTQYF
TRBD2	TRBV6-5	TRBJ2-5	-	TGTGCCAGCAGCCACCTAGCGGGGGGGCAGGAGACCCAGTACTTC	CASSHLAGGQETQYF
-	TRBV14	TRBJ2-1	few	TGTGCCAGCAGCCGCCCAGGCTTTGACTACAATGAGCAGTTCTTC	CASSRPGFDYNEQFF
-	TRBV29-1	TRBJ1-2	few	TGCAGCGTTGAAATACGACGTAGTCAAGCTGGCTACACCTTC	CSVEIRRSQAGYTF
-	TRBV20-1	TRBJ2-2	few	TGCAGTGCTGGAGACCCAACCAAGAACACCGGGGAGCTGTTTTTT	CSAGDPTKNTGELFF
-	TRBV13	TRBJ1-1	few	TGTGCCAGCAGCTTACGGTCGGTGAACACTGAAGCTTTCTTT	CASSLRSVNTEAFF
-	TRBV12-3/TRBV12-4	TRBJ2-5	-	TGTGCCAGCAGTGGAAGATGGGGCTCCGAGACCCAGTACTTC	CASSGRWGSETQYF
-	TRBV9	TRBJ1-1	-	TGTGCCAGCAGCCCTTGGGTGAACACTGAAGCTTTCTTT	CASSPWVNTEAFF
-	TRBV11-2	TRBJ2-1	few	TGTGCCAGCAGCTCCGGGACCCTTGGTGAGCAGTTCTTC	CASSSGTLGEQFF
-	TRBV12-3/TRBV12-4	TRBJ1-2	few	TGTGCCAGCAGGACAGGAAACTATGGCTACACCTTC	CASRTGNYGYTF
TRBD2	TRBV7-6	TRBJ2-2	many	TGTGCCAGCAGCACCTTAGCGGGGGGCCTCACCGGGGAGCTGTTTTTT	CASSTLAGGLTGELFF
TRBD2	TRBV7-2	TRBJ2-1	few	TGTGCCAGCAGCTCTACGCGGGGGGCCTACAATGAGCAGTTCTTC	CASSSTRGAYNEQFF
TRBD1	TRBV6-1	TRBJ1-2	few	TGTGCCAGCACGGTATCAGGGGGCCGGTATGGCTACACCTTC	CASTVSGGRYGYTF
-	TRBV2	TRBJ2-1	few	TGTGCCAGCGGACCTAGAAACAATGAGCAGTTCTTC	CASGPRNNEQFF
-	TRBV12-3/TRBV12-4	TRBJ2-1	many	TGTGCCAGCAGGGGGGGTGGGGGCCTCTTCAATGAGCAGTTCTTC	CASRGGGGLFNEQFF
TRBD1	TRBV6-2/TRBV6-3	TRBJ2-3	few	TGTGCCAGCAGTTACCTACAGGGGACAGATACGCAGTATTTT	CASSYLQGTDTQYF
-	TRBV4-2	TRBJ1-6	few	TGTGCCAGCAGCCATGGGCAGCTCCCTTCACCCCTCCACTTT	CASSHGQLPSPLHF
-	TRBV4-1	TRBJ1-2	-	TGCGCCAGCAGCCAAGCTTCAGGGGCATCACCGGGGGGCTACACCTTC	CASSQASGASPGGYTF
-	TRBV12-3/TRBV12-4	TRBJ1-1	few	TGTGCCAGCAGTCCCGGAGACAGGATCACTGAAGCTTTCTTT	CASSPGDRITEAFF